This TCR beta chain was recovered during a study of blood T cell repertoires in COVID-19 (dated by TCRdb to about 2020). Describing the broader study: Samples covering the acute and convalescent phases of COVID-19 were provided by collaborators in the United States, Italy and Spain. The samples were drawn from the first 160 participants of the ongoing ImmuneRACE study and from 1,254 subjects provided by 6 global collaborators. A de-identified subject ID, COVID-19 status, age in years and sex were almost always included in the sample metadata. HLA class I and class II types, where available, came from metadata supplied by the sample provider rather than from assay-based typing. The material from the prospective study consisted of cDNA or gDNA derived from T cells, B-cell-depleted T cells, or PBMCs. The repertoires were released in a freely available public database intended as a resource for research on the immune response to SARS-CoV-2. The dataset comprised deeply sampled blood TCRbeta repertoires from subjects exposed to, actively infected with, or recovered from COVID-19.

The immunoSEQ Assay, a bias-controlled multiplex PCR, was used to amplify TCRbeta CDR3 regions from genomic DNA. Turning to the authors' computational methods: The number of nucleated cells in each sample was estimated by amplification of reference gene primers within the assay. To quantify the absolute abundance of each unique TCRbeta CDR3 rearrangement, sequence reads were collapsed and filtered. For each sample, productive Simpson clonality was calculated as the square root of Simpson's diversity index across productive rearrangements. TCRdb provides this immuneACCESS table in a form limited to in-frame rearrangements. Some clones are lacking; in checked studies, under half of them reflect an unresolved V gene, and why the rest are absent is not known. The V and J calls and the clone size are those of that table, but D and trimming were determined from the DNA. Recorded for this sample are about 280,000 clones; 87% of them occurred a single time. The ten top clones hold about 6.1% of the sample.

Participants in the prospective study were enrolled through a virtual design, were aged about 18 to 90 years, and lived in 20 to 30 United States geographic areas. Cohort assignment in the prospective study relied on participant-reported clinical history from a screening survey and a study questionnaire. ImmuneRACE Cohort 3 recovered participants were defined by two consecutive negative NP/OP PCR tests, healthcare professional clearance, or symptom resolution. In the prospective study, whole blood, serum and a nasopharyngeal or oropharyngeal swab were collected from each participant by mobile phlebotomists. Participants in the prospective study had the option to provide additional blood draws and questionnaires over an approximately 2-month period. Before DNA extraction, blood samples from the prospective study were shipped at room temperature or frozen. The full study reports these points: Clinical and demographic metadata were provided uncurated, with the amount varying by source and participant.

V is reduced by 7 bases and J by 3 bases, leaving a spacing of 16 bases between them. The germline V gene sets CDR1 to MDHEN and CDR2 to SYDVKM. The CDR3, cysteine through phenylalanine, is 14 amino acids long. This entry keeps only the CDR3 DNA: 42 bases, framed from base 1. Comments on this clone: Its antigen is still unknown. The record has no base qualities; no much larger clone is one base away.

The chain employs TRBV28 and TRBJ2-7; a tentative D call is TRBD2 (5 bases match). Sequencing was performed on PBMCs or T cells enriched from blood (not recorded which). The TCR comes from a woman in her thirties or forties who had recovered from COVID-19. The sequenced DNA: TGTGCCAGCAACCACGGTCCCGGGGTCTACGAGCAGTACTTC. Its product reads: CASNHGPGVYEQYF.